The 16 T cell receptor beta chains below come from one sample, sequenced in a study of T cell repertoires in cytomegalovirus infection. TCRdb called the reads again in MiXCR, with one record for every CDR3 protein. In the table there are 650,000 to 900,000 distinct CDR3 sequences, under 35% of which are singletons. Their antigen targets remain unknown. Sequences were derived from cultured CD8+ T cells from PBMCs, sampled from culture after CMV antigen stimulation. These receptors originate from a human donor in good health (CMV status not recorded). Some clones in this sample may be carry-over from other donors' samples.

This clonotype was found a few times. The CDR3 coding sequence is TGTGCCAGCAGCCGGACGGGACTAGCGGGTTACGATACGCAGTATTTT. Its translation is CASSRTGLAGYDTQYF. The chain has TRBV7-9 and TRBJ2-3; TRBD2 aligns across 12 bases. Per the germline V gene, CDR1 is SEHNR and CDR2 is FQNEAQ (reference sequence). V gave up 5 bases and J gave up 6 bases; unmatched junction bases: 9. The CDR3 loop spans 16 amino acids.

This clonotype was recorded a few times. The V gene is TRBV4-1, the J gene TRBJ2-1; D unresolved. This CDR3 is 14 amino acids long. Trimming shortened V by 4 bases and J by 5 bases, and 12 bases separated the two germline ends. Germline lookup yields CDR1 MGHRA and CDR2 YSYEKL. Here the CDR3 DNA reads TGCGCCAGCAGCCTCTCTCACCAGGACAATGAGCAGTTCTTC. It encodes CASSLSHQDNEQFF.

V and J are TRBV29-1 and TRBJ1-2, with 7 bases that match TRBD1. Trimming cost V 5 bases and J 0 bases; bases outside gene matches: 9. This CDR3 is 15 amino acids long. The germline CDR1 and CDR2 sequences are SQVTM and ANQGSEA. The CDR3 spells CSVKGQPQTNYGYTF. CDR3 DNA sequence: TGCAGCGTTAAGGGACAGCCACAAACTAACTATGGCTACACCTTC.

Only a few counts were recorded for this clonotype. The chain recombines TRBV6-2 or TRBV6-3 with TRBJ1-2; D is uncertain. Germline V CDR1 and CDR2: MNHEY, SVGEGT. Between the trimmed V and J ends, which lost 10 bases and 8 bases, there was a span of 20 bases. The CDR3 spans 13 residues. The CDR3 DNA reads TGTGCCACCGCCGCGACATATTTAGGCGGCTACACCTTC. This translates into CATAATYLGGYTF.

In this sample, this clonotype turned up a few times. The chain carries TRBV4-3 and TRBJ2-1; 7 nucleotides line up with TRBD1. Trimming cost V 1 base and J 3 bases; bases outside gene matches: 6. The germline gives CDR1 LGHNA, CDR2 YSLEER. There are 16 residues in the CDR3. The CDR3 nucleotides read TGCGCCAGCAGCCAAGGGGACAGTCCCCTCTACAATGAGCAGTTCTTC. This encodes CASSQGDSPLYNEQFF.

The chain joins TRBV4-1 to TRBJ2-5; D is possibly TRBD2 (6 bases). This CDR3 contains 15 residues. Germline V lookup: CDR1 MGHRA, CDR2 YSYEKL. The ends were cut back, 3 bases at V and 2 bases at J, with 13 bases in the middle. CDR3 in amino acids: CASSHLLREQETQYF. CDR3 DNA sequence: TGCGCCAGCAGCCATCTCCTGCGGGAACAAGAGACCCAGTACTTC.

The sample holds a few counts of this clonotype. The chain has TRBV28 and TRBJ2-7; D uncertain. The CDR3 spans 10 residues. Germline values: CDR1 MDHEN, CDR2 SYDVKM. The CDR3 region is CAAAENEQYF. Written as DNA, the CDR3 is TGTGCGGCGGCCGAGAACGAGCAGTACTTC.

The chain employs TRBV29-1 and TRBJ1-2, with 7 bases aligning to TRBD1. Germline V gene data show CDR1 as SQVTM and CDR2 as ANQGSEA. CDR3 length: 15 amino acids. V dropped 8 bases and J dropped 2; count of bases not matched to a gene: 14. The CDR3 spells CSLLRWDSSNYGYTF. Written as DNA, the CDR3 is TGCAGCCTCCTACGGTGGGACAGCTCCAACTATGGCTACACCTTC.

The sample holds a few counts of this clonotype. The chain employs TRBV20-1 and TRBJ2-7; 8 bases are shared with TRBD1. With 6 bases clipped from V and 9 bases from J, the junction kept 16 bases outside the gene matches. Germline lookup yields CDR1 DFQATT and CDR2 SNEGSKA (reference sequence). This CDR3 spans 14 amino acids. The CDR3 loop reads CSAHGQGRSSGQYF. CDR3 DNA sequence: TGCAGTGCCCATGGACAGGGTCGAAGTAGCGGGCAGTACTTC.

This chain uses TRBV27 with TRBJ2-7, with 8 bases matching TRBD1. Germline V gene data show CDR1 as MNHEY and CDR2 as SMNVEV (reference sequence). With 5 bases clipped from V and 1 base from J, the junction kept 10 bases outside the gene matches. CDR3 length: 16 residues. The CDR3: CASSSTWTGLSYEQYF. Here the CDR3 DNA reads TGTGCCAGCAGTAGCACCTGGACAGGGCTATCCTACGAGCAGTACTTC.

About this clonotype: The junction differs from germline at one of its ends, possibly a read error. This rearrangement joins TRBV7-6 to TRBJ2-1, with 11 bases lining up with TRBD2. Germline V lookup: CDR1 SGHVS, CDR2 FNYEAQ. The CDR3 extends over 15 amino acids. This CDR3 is CASSLGTGTSGEQFF. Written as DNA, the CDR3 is TGTGCTAGCAGCTTAGGGACCGGGACTAGCGGTGAGCAGTTCTTC.

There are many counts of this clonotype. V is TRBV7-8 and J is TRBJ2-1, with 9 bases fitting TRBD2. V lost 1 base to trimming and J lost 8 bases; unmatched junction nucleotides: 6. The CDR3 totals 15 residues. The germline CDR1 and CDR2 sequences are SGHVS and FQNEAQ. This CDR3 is CASSLEAGGPDEQFF. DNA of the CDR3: TGTGCCAGCAGCTTAGAGGCGGGGGGGCCGGATGAGCAGTTCTTC.

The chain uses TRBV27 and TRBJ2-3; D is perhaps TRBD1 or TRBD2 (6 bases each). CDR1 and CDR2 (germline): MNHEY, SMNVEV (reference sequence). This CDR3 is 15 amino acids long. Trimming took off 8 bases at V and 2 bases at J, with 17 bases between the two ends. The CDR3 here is CASFPLGGPTDTQYF. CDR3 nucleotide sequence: TGTGCCAGCTTCCCGCTAGGGGGGCCCACAGATACGCAGTATTTT.

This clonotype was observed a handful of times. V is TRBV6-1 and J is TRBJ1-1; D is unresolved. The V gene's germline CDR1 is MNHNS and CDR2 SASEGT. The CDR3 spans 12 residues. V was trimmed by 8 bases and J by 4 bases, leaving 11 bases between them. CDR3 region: CASGEGFTEAFF. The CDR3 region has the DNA TGTGCCAGCGGGGAGGGATTCACTGAAGCTTTCTTT.

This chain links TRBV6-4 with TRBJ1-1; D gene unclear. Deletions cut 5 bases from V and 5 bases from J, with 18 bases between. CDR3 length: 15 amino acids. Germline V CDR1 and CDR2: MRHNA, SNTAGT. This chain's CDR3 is CASSYIWAGWTEAFF. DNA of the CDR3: TGTGCCAGCAGTTACATCTGGGCCGGATGGACTGAAGCTTTCTTT.

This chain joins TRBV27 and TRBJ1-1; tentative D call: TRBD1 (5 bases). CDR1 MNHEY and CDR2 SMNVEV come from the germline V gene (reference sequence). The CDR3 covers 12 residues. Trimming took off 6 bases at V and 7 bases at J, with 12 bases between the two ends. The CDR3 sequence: CASRGLRGEAFF. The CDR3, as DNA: TGTGCCAGCAGGGGGCTAAGGGGTGAAGCTTTCTTT.